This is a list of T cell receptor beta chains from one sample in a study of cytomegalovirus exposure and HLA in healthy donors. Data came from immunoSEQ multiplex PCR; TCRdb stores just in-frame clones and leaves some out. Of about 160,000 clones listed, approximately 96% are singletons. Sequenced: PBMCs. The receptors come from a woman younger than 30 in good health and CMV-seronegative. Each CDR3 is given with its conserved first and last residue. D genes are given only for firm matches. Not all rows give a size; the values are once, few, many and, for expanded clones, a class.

CDR3: CASRQGSANTEAFF
DNA: TGTGCCAGCAGACAGGGGTCGGCGAACACTGAAGCTTTCTTT
V: TRBV28
size: -
D: TRBD1
J: TRBJ1-1

CDR3: CASSLFQGTTEAFF
DNA: TGTGCCAGCAGCTTGTTTCAGGGGACCACTGAAGCTTTCTTT
V: TRBV5-6
size: -
D: -
J: TRBJ1-1

CDR3: CAISEAGGRETQYF
DNA: TGTGCCATCAGTGAGGCGGGGGGCAGGGAGACCCAGTACTTC
V: TRBV10-3
size: -
D: TRBD2
J: TRBJ2-5

CDR3: CASSLTPRRPDTQYF
DNA: TGTGCCAGCAGTTTGACACCCCGGCGACCAGATACGCAGTATTTT
V: TRBV6-5
size: -
D: -
J: TRBJ2-3

CDR3: CASSAGRNTDTQYF
DNA: TGTGCCAGCAGCGCGGGACGGAACACAGATACGCAGTATTTT
V: TRBV6-5
size: -
D: -
J: TRBJ2-3

CDR3: CASSFKRMNTGELFF
DNA: TGTGCCAGCAGTTTTAAGCGGATGAACACCGGGGAGCTGTTTTTT
V: TRBV6-6
size: -
D: -
J: TRBJ2-2

CDR3: CASSLTRQGPDTQYF
DNA: TGCGCCAGCAGCCTGACCCGACAGGGACCAGATACGCAGTATTTT
V: TRBV5-1
size: -
D: TRBD1
J: TRBJ2-3

CDR3: CASSPNAGTAYGYTF
DNA: TGTGCCAGCAGCCCAAACGCCGGGACAGCCTATGGCTACACCTTC
V: TRBV7-2
size: -
D: TRBD1
J: TRBJ1-2

CDR3: CASSRDSKNTEAFF
DNA: TGTGCCAGCAGCCGGGACAGTAAGAACACTGAAGCTTTCTTT
V: TRBV7-9
size: -
D: TRBD1
J: TRBJ1-1

CDR3: CASTPNLASETQYF
DNA: TGTGCCAGCACCCCGAACCTAGCTTCAGAGACCCAGTACTTC
V: TRBV2
size: -
D: -
J: TRBJ2-5

CDR3: CASSFEWASGNTIYF
DNA: TGCGCCAGCAGCTTTGAATGGGCATCTGGAAACACCATATATTTT
V: TRBV5-1
size: -
D: -
J: TRBJ1-3

CDR3: CASSFGLAGGSSYNEQFF
DNA: TGTGCCAGCAGCTTTGGACTAGCGGGGGGGAGCTCCTACAATGAGCAGTTCTTC
V: TRBV5-6
size: -
D: TRBD2
J: TRBJ2-1

CDR3: CAWSRGMGGTGELFF
DNA: TGTGCCTGGAGTAGAGGCATGGGAGGCACCGGGGAGCTGTTTTTT
V: TRBV30
size: -
D: -
J: TRBJ2-2

CDR3: CASTSGARGYTF
DNA: TGTGCCAGCACCTCAGGGGCTAGAGGCTACACCTTC
V: TRBV28
size: -
D: -
J: TRBJ1-2

CDR3: CASSLGSGGDFMNTEAFF
DNA: TGTGCCAGCAGCTTAGGGTCAGGGGGAGACTTTATGAACACTGAAGCTTTCTTT
V: TRBV7-3
size: -
D: TRBD1
J: TRBJ1-1

CDR3: CASSLEYGPQPNYGYTF
DNA: TGTGCCAGCAGCTTAGAGTACGGCCCACAGCCTAACTATGGCTACACCTTC
V: TRBV11-2
size: -
D: -
J: TRBJ1-2

CDR3: CASSFTGRDGYTF
DNA: TGTGCCAGCAGCTTTACAGGGCGCGATGGCTACACCTTC
V: TRBV5-4
size: -
D: -
J: TRBJ1-2

CDR3: CASSQVPVIHEQYF
DNA: TGCGCCAGCAGCCAAGTTCCAGTAATACACGAGCAGTACTTC
V: TRBV4-1
size: once
D: -
J: TRBJ2-7

CDR3: CASSYSRGSNYGYTF
DNA: TGTGCCAGCAGTTATTCGCGGGGATCCAACTATGGCTACACCTTC
V: TRBV6-5
size: -
D: -
J: TRBJ1-2

CDR3: CASSPGLDTQYF
DNA: TGTGCCAGCAGTCCAGGGTTAGATACGCAGTATTTT
V: TRBV27
size: -
D: -
J: TRBJ2-3

CDR3: CASSQDPGLNEKLFF
DNA: TGTGCCAGCAGCCAAGACCCCGGACTCAATGAAAAACTGTTTTTT
V: TRBV14
size: -
D: -
J: TRBJ1-4

CDR3: CASSAHVGGAYNEQFF
DNA: TGCGCCAGCAGCGCCCACGTGGGGGGGGCCTACAATGAGCAGTTCTTC
V: TRBV5-1
size: -
D: TRBD2
J: TRBJ2-1

CDR3: CASSINLGLTDSPLHF
DNA: TGTGCCAGTAGTATTAATTTGGGACTTACCGATTCACCCCTCCACTTT
V: TRBV19
size: -
D: -
J: TRBJ1-6

CDR3: CASRLAGGMDEQFF
DNA: TGCGCCAGCCGACTAGCGGGGGGGATGGATGAGCAGTTCTTC
V: TRBV5-1
size: -
D: TRBD2
J: TRBJ2-1